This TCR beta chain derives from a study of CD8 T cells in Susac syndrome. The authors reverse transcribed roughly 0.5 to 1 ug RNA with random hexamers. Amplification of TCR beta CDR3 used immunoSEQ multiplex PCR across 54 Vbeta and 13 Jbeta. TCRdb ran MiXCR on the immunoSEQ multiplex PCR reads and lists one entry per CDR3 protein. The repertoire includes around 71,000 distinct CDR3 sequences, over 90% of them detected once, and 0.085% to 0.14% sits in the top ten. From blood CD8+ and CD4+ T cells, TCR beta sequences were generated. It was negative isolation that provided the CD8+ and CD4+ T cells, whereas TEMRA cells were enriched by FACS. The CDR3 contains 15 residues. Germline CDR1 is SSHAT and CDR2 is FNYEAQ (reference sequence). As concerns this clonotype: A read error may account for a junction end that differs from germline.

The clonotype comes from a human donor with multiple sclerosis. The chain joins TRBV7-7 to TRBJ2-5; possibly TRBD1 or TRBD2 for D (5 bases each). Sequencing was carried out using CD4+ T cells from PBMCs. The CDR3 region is CASSLRRGSEETQYF. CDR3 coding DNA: TGTGCTAGCAGCTTAAGACGGGGCAGTGAGGAGACCCAGTACTTC.